Detailed here is one TCR beta chain. Trimming took 10 bases from V and 0 from J, leaving 13 bases between them. The germline CDR1 and CDR2 sequences are LNHDA and SQIVND (reference sequence). The CDR3 totals 14 residues. In the authors' workflow: From reference gene primer amplification, estimates of nucleated cell counts were derived. Clones were sequenced by immunoSEQ multiplex PCR, and TCRdb holds only the in-frame ones, with some missing. V, J and clone size derive from that table, while D and trimming were established from the DNA sequence. The table has about 220,000 clones, 86% seen once. This specimen belongs to a study of blood T cell repertoires in COVID-19. Study-level information: Material from acute and convalescent COVID-19 was sourced from the United States, Italy and Spain. In each case, the material was cDNA or gDNA derived from T cells, B-cell-depleted T cells, or PBMCs.

The gene calls are TRBV19 and TRBJ1-3; D gene unclear. The sequenced sample was peripheral blood. The TCR originated in a man aged 25-40 years who had recovered from COVID-19. The CDR3: CATLGGSSGNTIYF. The DNA for the CDR3 is TGTGCCACTCTGGGAGGTAGCTCTGGAAACACCATATATTTT.